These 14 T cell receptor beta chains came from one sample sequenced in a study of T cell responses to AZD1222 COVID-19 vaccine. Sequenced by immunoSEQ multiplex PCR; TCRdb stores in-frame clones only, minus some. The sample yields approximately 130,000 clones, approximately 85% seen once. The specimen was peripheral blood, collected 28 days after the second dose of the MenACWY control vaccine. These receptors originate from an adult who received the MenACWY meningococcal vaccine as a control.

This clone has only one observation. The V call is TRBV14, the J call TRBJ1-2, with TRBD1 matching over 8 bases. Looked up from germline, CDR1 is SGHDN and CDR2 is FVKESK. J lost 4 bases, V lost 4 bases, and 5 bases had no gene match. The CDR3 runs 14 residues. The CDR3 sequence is CASSPNQGAYGYTF. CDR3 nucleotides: TGTGCCAGCAGCCCAAACCAGGGGGCCTATGGCTACACCTTC.

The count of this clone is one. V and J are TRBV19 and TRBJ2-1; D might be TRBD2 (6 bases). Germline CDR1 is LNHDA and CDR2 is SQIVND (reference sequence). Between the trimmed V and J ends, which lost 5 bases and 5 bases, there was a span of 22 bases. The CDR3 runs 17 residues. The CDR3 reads CASSLRGTQRVNNEQFF. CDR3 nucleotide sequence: TGTGCCAGTAGTCTCCGCGGGACGCAAAGGGTAAACAATGAGCAGTTCTTC.

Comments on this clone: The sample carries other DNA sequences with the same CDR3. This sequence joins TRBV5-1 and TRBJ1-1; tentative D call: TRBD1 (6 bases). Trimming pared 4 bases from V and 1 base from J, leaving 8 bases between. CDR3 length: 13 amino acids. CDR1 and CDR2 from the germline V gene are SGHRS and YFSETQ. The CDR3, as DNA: TGCGCCAGCAGCACGACAGGGAACACTGAAGCTTTCTTT. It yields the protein CASSTTGNTEAFF.

In DNA, the CDR3 is TGTGCCAGCAGTCCAACCCATTTGCTTCAGGGACAGGCCTACTACGAGCAGTACTTC. It translates to CASSPTHLLQGQAYYEQYF. V usage is TRBV6-9 and J usage is TRBJ2-7; 8 bases agree with TRBD1. There are 19 residues in the CDR3. J lost 3 bases, V lost 5 bases, and 21 bases had no gene match. Germline CDR1 reads MNHGY; CDR2 reads SVAAGI.

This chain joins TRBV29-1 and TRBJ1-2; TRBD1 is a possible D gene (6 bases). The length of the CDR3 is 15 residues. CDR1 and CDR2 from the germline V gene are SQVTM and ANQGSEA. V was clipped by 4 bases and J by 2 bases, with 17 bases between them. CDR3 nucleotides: TGCAGCGTTGGGGCCCCGACTACAGGGAACTATGGCTACACCTTC. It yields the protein CSVGAPTTGNYGYTF.

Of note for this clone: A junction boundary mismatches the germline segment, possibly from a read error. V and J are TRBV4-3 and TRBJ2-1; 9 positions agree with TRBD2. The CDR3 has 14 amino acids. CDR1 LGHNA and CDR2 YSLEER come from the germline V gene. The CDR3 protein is CASSQVEAGGRVVF. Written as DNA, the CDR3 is TGCGCCAGCAGCCAAGTTGAAGCGGGAGGTCGGGTCGTCTTC.

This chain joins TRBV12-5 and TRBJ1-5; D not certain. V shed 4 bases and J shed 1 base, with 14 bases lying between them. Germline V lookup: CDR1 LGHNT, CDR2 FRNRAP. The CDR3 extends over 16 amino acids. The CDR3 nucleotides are TGTGCTAGTGGTTCCTACGGGCTATCAAGCAATCAGCCCCAGCATTTT. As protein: CASGSYGLSSNQPQHF.

Written as DNA, the CDR3 is TGTGCCAGTAGTACTGGACAGGGAAGCTCCTACAATGAGCAGTTCTTC. This translates into CASSTGQGSSYNEQFF. The V call is TRBV19, the J call TRBJ2-1; TRBD1 aligns across 8 bases. CDR1 is LNHDA, CDR2 SQIVND, per germline (reference sequence). V gave up 4 bases and J gave up 0 bases; unmatched junction bases: 5. This CDR3 spans 16 amino acids.

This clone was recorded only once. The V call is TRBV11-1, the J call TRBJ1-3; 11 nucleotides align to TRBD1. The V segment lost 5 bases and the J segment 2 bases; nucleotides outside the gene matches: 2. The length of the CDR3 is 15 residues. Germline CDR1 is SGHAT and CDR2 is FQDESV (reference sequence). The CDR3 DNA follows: TGTGCCAGCAGCCCGGACAGGGGGCCTGGAAACACCATATATTTT. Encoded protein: CASSPDRGPGNTIYF.

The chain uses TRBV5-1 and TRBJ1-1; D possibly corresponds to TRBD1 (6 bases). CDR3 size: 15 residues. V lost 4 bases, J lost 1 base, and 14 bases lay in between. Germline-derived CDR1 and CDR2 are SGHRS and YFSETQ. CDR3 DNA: TGCGCCAGCAGCCGATCAGGGGATCCGAACACTGAAGCTTTCTTT. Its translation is CASSRSGDPNTEAFF.

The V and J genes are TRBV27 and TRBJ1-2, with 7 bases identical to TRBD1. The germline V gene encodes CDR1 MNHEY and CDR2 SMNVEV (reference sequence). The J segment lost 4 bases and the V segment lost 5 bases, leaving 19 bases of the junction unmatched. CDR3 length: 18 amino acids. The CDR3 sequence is CASSPPHEGAVGVYGYTF. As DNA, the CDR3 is TGTGCCAGCAGTCCCCCCCACGAGGGGGCGGTGGGGGTCTATGGCTACACCTTC.

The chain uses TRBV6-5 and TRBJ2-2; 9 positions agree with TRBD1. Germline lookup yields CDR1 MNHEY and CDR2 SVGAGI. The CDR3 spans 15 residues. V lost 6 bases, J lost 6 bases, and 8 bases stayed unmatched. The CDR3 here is CASRPGQGSPGELFF. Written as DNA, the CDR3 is TGTGCCAGCAGGCCGGGACAGGGTTCCCCCGGGGAGCTGTTTTTT.

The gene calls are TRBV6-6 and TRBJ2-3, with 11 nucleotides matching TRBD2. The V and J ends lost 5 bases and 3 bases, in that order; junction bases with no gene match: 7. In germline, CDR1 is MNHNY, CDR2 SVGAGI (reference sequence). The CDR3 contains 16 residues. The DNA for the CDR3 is TGTGCCAGCAGTCACCTCCTAGCGGGGGGAACAGATACGCAGTATTTT. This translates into CASSHLLAGGTDTQYF.

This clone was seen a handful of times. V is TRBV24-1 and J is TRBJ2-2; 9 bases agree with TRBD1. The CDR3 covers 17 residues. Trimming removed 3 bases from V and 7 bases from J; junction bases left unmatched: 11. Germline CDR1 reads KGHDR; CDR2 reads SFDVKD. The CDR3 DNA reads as TGTGCCACCAGTGATGCCCCGGGACAGGGAGTTATCGGGGAGCTGTTTTTT. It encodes CATSDAPGQGVIGELFF.